This T cell receptor beta chain appears in the sequencing data of a study of OX40 agonist ivuxolimab in advanced cancers. This clone was observed once. Germline CDR1 is SGHAT and CDR2 is FQDESV (reference sequence). The CDR3 is 15 amino acids. V was trimmed by 5 bases and J by 9 bases, leaving 22 bases between them. Sequencing was performed with immunoSEQ multiplex PCR; in TCRdb, only in-frame clones are kept and a portion is missing. The table lists about 150,000 clones, just over 90% of them singletons. The clonotype was recovered from an adult with an advanced solid tumor such as melanoma, head and neck, liver or kidney cancer. Sequenced here: CD4+ or CD8+ T cells sorted from blood, sampled in a trial of the OX40 agonist ivuxolimab. The chain uses TRBV11-1 and TRBJ1-1; D ambiguous. CDR3 residues: CASSTRREAPSQAFF. The CDR3 bases are TGTGCCAGCAGCACCCGACGGGAAGCCCCTTCCCAAGCTTTCTTT.